These 22 T cell receptor beta chains were all obtained from the same sample, sequenced in a study of blood T cell repertoires in COVID-19 (TCRdb year 2020). Library prep was done by the immunoSEQ multiplex PCR assay. Held by TCRdb, this immuneACCESS table contains in-frame sequences only and omits some clones. Under half of the omission traces to an unresolved V gene where checked; the cause of the rest is unknown. The sample table records about 170,000 clones; around 81% of these occur just once. The leading ten clones occupy approximately 8% of the sample. The specimen was peripheral blood. The receptors here all came from an elderly woman with COVID-19, enrolled during active disease.

The chain uses TRBV28 and TRBJ2-3; 8 bases are shared with TRBD2. Germline loops: CDR1 MDHEN, CDR2 SYDVKM. CDR3 length equals 14 residues. Trimming at V came to 10 bases and at J to 1 base, leaving 7 bases not matched to a gene. For the CDR3, the DNA is TGTGCCACGGGAGGGGTTCACGGCACAGATACGCAGTATTTT. Translation gives CATGGVHGTDTQYF.

The chain recombines TRBV10-3 with TRBJ1-1; D gene ambiguous. Trimming pared 0 bases from V and 4 bases from J, leaving 9 bases between. Germline values: CDR1 ENHRY, CDR2 SYGVKD. The length of the CDR3 is 14 residues. CDR3: CAISESTGITEAFF. Here the CDR3 DNA reads TGTGCCATCAGTGAGTCGACGGGGATCACTGAAGCTTTCTTT.

The J gene is TRBJ2-7, the V gene TRBV28, with TRBD1 as a possible D gene (6 bases). CDR1 is MDHEN, CDR2 SYDVKM, per germline. Trimming shortened V by 4 bases and J by 4 bases, and 17 bases separated the two germline ends. This CDR3 comprises 15 residues. The CDR3 protein is CASSSAGDTSYEQYF. CDR3 sequence (DNA): TGTGCCAGCAGTTCCGCTGGGGACACCTCTTACGAGCAGTACTTC. Filled out from reference TRBV28 and TRBJ2-7, the complete variable domain reads DVKVTQSSRYLVKRTGEKVFLECVQDMDHENMFWYRQDPGLGLRLIYFSYDVKMKEKGDIPEGYSVSREKKERFSLILESASTNQTSMYLCASSSAGDTSYEQYFGPGTRLTVT.

This sequence joins TRBV4-1 and TRBJ1-1; TRBD1 might be the D (5 bases). Germline V CDR1 and CDR2: MGHRA, YSYEKL. The CDR3 totals 15 residues. With 2 bases removed from V and 0 bases from J, the gap between germline ends came to 10 bases. This CDR3 is CASSQQQVVNTEAFF. The CDR3 DNA is TGCGCCAGCAGCCAACAACAGGTGGTGAACACTGAAGCTTTCTTT.

The table lists this clone with a count of one. The V gene is TRBV19, the J gene TRBJ1-2; TRBD1 matches 10 bases. The CDR3 runs to 16 residues. V shed 4 bases, J shed 4 bases, and the junction held 9 bases outside the gene matches. Germline loops: CDR1 LNHDA, CDR2 SQIVND (reference sequence). The CDR3 DNA sequence: TGTGCCAGTAGTAGGCGGGACAGGGGCTCGGCCTATGGCTACACCTTC. Translated, it gives CASSRRDRGSAYGYTF.

The chain carries TRBV7-9 and TRBJ1-1, with 7 bases aligning to TRBD1. The V gene end was trimmed by 4 bases and the J gene end by 8 bases; junction bases not matched to a gene: 13. Germline CDR1 is SEHNR and CDR2 is FQNEAQ (reference sequence). CDR3 size: 15 residues. The CDR3: CASSSRGTALTEAFF. The CDR3 nucleotides are TGTGCCAGCAGCTCACGAGGGACAGCGCTTACGGAAGCTTTCTTT.

V is TRBV5-5 and J is TRBJ1-4; D remains unclear. This CDR3 comprises 13 residues. CDR1 is SGHKS and CDR2 is YYEKEE in the germline V gene (reference sequence). V dropped 5 bases and J dropped 5 bases, with 10 bases sitting between them. CDR3 loop: CASRGGPNEKLFF. For the CDR3, the DNA is TGTGCCAGCAGAGGAGGGCCGAATGAAAAACTGTTTTTT.

The rearrangement links TRBV5-1 to TRBJ2-7; 9 nucleotides match TRBD1. CDR1 is SGHRS, CDR2 YFSETQ, per germline. This CDR3 spans 14 amino acids. V lost 0 bases to trimming and J lost 3 bases; unmatched junction nucleotides: 1. CDR3 sequence (DNA): TGCGCCAGCAGCTTGGTGGGACAGGGCTACGAGCAGTACTTC. Protein: CASSLVGQGYEQYF. Variable domain in full (rest from reference TRBV5-1 and TRBJ2-7): KAGVTQTPRYLIKTRGQQVTLSCSPISGHRSVSWYQQTPGQGLQFLFEYFSETQRNKGNFPGRFSGRQFSNSRSEMNVSTLELGDSALYLCASSLVGQGYEQYFGPGTRLTVT.

The chain employs TRBV5-1 and TRBJ2-7, with TRBD1 matching 7 bases. The germline CDR1 and CDR2 sequences are SGHRS and YFSETQ. The CDR3 runs to 15 residues. V was pared by 3 bases and J by 5 bases, with 11 bases of the junction left unmatched. CDR3 nucleotide sequence: TGCGCCAGCAGCTGGTCCTCGACTACAGGGGACGAGCAGTACTTC. Protein sequence: CASSWSSTTGDEQYF.

The chain is built from TRBV4-1 and TRBJ1-5; D possibly corresponds to TRBD1 (6 bases). V gave up 4 bases and J gave up 8 bases, with 21 bases separating them. This CDR3 region has 16 residues. The germline CDR1 and CDR2 sequences are MGHRA and YSYEKL. In nucleotides, the CDR3 is TGCGCCAGCAGCCCCACCCCTAGGACAGTGTTTGAGCCCCAGCATTTT. It is translated as CASSPTPRTVFEPQHF.

The genes are TRBV27 and TRBJ2-3; D may be TRBD2 (6 bases). V gave up 6 bases and J gave up 7 bases, with 26 bases separating them. CDR3 length equals 17 residues. Looked up from germline, CDR1 is MNHEY and CDR2 is SMNVEV (reference sequence). This CDR3 is CASSRAPRDVRMYTQYF. The CDR3 DNA reads as TGTGCCAGCAGCCGTGCGCCGCGGGACGTCCGCATGTATACGCAGTATTTT.

V is TRBV5-1 and J is TRBJ2-7; 10 bases map to TRBD2. V was clipped by 4 bases and J by 1 base; unmatched bases: 8. The CDR3 length is 16 residues. Germline CDR1 and CDR2: SGHRS and YFSETQ. The CDR3 nucleotides are TGCGCCAGCAGCCAATTAACTAGCGGGGTATCCTACGAGCAGTACTTC. It translates to CASSQLTSGVSYEQYF.

Written as DNA, the CDR3 is TGTGCCAGCAGGCCGTTGAGGGGGACTAGCGGGAGTGGGGAGCAGTACTTC. Protein: CASRPLRGTSGSGEQYF. This chain links TRBV5-6 with TRBJ2-7, with 14 positions matching TRBD2. V lost 5 bases and J lost 7; bases outside the gene matches: 14. The CDR3 has 17 residues. CDR1 is SGHDT, CDR2 YYEEEE, per germline. Combining the CDR3 with reference TRBV5-6 and TRBJ2-7 gives the whole variable domain DAGVTQSPTHLIKTRGQQVTLRCSPKSGHDTVSWYQQALGQGPQFIFQYYEEEERQRGNFPDRFSGHQFPNYSSELNVNALLLGDSALYLCASRPLRGTSGSGEQYFGPGTRLTVT.

The V call is TRBV2, the J call TRBJ2-2; TRBD2 agrees at 10 bases. Per germline, CDR1 SNHLY and CDR2 FYNNEI. The CDR3 runs to 17 residues. Unmatched junction bases numbered 11, after V lost 6 bases and J lost 4 bases. The CDR3 DNA sequence: TGTGCCAGCAGCCAAAGGGGGGTAGCGGGAGGCACCGGGGAGCTGTTTTTT. Residues: CASSQRGVAGGTGELFF.

J is TRBJ2-6 and V is TRBV5-8, with D possibly matching TRBD2 (5 bases). The CDR3 totals 17 residues. Germline V gene sequence: CDR1 SGHTS, CDR2 YDEGEE. V was shortened by 6 bases and J by 0 bases, with 16 bases between the two germline ends. Here the CDR3 DNA reads TGTGCCAGCACCCTCCCCGGGGAACACTCTGGGGCCAACGTCCTGACTTTC. This translates into CASTLPGEHSGANVLTF.

As regards this clone: Other DNA sequences of this sample code for an identical CDR3. This rearrangement joins TRBV7-3 to TRBJ2-3; 9 bases are a match to TRBD2. The ends lost 6 bases at V and 0 bases at J; junction bases unmatched: 4. The CDR3 has 15 amino acids. Germline V gives CDR1 SGHTA, CDR2 FQGTGA. Written as DNA, the CDR3 is TGTGCCAGCAGTCGAACTAGCGGGAGCACAGATACGCAGTATTTT. Protein sequence: CASSRTSGSTDTQYF.

The rearrangement links TRBV5-4 to TRBJ2-2; 12 nucleotides align to TRBD2. Germline V gives CDR1 SGHNT, CDR2 YYREEE (reference sequence). The CDR3 extends over 16 amino acids. V shed 4 bases and J 3 bases; nucleotides not matched to a gene: 4. CDR3 loop: CASSPGTSGYTGELFF. For the CDR3, the DNA is TGTGCCAGCAGCCCAGGGACTAGCGGGTACACCGGGGAGCTGTTTTTT.

This clone appeared a single time. V usage is TRBV9 and J usage is TRBJ1-6, with no clear D. Trimming stripped 4 bases from V and 10 bases from J, with 9 bases between. Germline V CDR1 and CDR2: SGDLS, YYNGEE. This CDR3 is 12 amino acids long. The DNA for the CDR3 is TGTGCCAGCAGCCCGGAGAGGTCACCCCTCCACTTT. Protein product: CASSPERSPLHF. The entire variable domain, with the rest obtained from reference TRBV9 and TRBJ1-6, is as follows: DSGVTQTPKHLITATGQRVTLRCSPRSGDLSVYWYQQSLDQGLQFLIQYYNGEERAKGNILERFSAQQFPDLHSELNLSSLELGDSALYFCASSPERSPLHFGNGTRLTVT.

This clone was seen just once. The chain combines TRBV5-1 with TRBJ2-2, with D possibly matching TRBD1 (6 bases). This CDR3 has 16 amino acids. V was trimmed by 0 bases and J by 6 bases, leaving 15 bases between them. Germline V gene data show CDR1 as SGHRS and CDR2 as YFSETQ. For the CDR3, the DNA is TGCGCCAGCAGCTTGGCGGACAGCCCGCGAGCCGGGGAGCTGTTTTTT. Its translation: CASSLADSPRAGELFF. Together with reference TRBV5-1 and TRBJ2-2, the CDR3 gives the full variable domain: KAGVTQTPRYLIKTRGQQVTLSCSPISGHRSVSWYQQTPGQGLQFLFEYFSETQRNKGNFPGRFSGRQFSNSRSEMNVSTLELGDSALYLCASSLADSPRAGELFFGEGSRLTVL.

The gene calls are TRBV13 and TRBJ2-6; D is undetermined. In germline, CDR1 is PRHDT, CDR2 FYEKMQ (reference sequence). V lost 6 bases to trimming and J lost 1 base, with 13 bases between them. CDR3 length: 16 amino acids. CDR3 bases: TGTGCCAGCAGTAGTGTTCCGGGTTCTGGGGCCAACGTCCTGACTTTC. Amino acids: CASSSVPGSGANVLTF.

The CDR3 DNA follows: TGTGCCAGCAGCTCGGACAGGAGTGGGAACACCATATATTTT. Its protein product is CASSSDRSGNTIYF. This rearrangement joins TRBV5-4 to TRBJ1-3; 7 bases line up with TRBD1. V lost 3 bases to trimming and J lost 7 bases; unmatched junction nucleotides: 7. The CDR3 sequence is 14 residues long. Germline V gene sequence: CDR1 SGHNT, CDR2 YYREEE (reference sequence).

The genes are TRBV28 and TRBJ1-1; 8 bases match TRBD1. Germline CDR1 MDHEN, CDR2 SYDVKM. V gave up 7 bases and J gave up 3 bases; unmatched junction bases: 4. The CDR3 extends over 13 amino acids. The chain's CDR3 is CASTPQGDTEAFF. The CDR3 coding sequence is TGTGCCAGCACCCCACAGGGGGACACTGAAGCTTTCTTT.